The text below deals with one T cell receptor beta chain. TCRdb's copy holds only in-frame clones and misses some; the assay was immunoSEQ multiplex PCR. The table includes roughly 140,000 clones, roughly 84% detected once. The CDR3 covers 11 residues. Germline V gene data show CDR1 as MDHEN and CDR2 as SYDVKM. The V end was cut by 2 bases, the J end by 7 bases, with 5 bases between. These data originate in a study of blood T cell repertoires in COVID-19. The J gene is TRBJ1-1, the V gene TRBV28; D is uncertain. This clonotype was sampled from a human donor in a cohort sampled during active COVID-19. The specimen was peripheral blood. The CDR3, as DNA: TGTGCCAGCAGTTTAATCGGTGAAGCTTTCTTT. It is translated as CASSLIGEAFF.